The next 17 T cell receptor beta chains were all read from a single sample in a study of T cells in Graves' hyperthyroidism and ophthalmopathy. Researchers amplified the TCR beta CDR3 regions from RNA transcripts. A set of HTBI primers served as the primers for a first-round RT-PCR of the TCR CDR3. One entry per CDR3 protein, called by TCRdb with MiXCR from the multiplex PCR reads. The sample contains approximately 700,000 distinct CDR3 sequences, about 17% of which appear only once. Sequenced sample: blood. All receptors come from a man aged 18 to 35 with Graves' hyperthyroidism.

Regarding this clonotype: A clone one base away is much larger, so this may be a read error. V gene TRBV28 combines with J gene TRBJ2-1; D possibly corresponds to TRBD2 (5 bases). Looked up from germline, CDR1 is MDHEN and CDR2 is SYDVKM. The length of the CDR3 is 16 residues. The CDR3 coding sequence is TGTGCCAGCAGTCCGATTGAGGGAAACTCCTACAATGAGCTGTTCTTC. This gives the protein CASSPIEGNSYNELFF. Complete variable domain (other parts from reference TRBV28 and TRBJ2-1): DVKVTQSSRYLVKRTGEKVFLECVQDMDHENMFWYRQDPGLGLRLIYFSYDVKMKEKGDIPEGYSVSREKKERFSLILESASTNQTSMYLCASSPIEGNSYNELFFGPGTRLTVL.

The chain couples TRBV6-1 to TRBJ1-6; 7 bases line up with TRBD1. V shed 4 bases, J shed 9 bases, and the junction held 9 bases outside the gene matches. Germline-derived CDR1 and CDR2 are MNHNS and SASEGT. The CDR3 is made up of 15 amino acids. CDR3 sequence reads: CASSGTGRRVSPLHF. The CDR3 DNA reads as TGTGCCAGCAGTGGGACAGGTCGGCGGGTTTCACCCCTCCACTTT.

In this sample, this clonotype turned up many times. This chain links TRBV6-5 with TRBJ1-1; D not certain. The CDR3 covers 14 residues. The V end was cut by 2 bases, the J end by 8 bases, with 15 bases between. CDR1 is MNHEY and CDR2 is SVGAGI in the germline V gene. The CDR3 DNA follows: TGTGCCAGCAGTTACAAGTTATCGAAACGGGAAGCTTTCTTT. Translation: CASSYKLSKREAFF.

This clonotype was found many times. The V gene is TRBV7-9, the J gene TRBJ2-2, with D tentatively TRBD1 (5 bases). Trimming took 6 bases from V and 5 from J, leaving 16 bases between them. This CDR3 region has 15 residues. Germline V lookup: CDR1 SEHNR, CDR2 FQNEAQ (reference sequence). The CDR3 sequence is CASSHLGRTTGELFF. DNA of the CDR3: TGTGCCAGCAGTCACCTGGGGCGGACGACCGGGGAGCTGTTTTTT.

This clonotype occurred a few times. The V gene is TRBV6-1, the J gene TRBJ2-3, with D unresolved. CDR3 length: 13 residues. Trimming took off 2 bases at V and 6 bases at J, with 9 bases between the two ends. Germline V gene data show CDR1 as MNHNS and CDR2 as SASEGT. CDR3 residues: CASSESPEDTQYF. CDR3 nucleotide sequence: TGTGCCAGCAGTGAATCCCCGGAGGATACGCAGTATTTT.

Many counts were recorded for this clonotype. The V call is TRBV7-6, the J call TRBJ2-2; D remains ambiguous. CDR3 size: 14 residues. Deletions cut 3 bases from V and 0 bases from J, with 5 bases between. Germline loops: CDR1 SGHVS, CDR2 FNYEAQ. CDR3 sequence reads: CASSFTPNTGELFF. The CDR3 DNA reads as TGTGCCAGCAGCTTTACACCGAACACCGGGGAGCTGTTTTTT.

Ten or more counts support this clonotype. The chain employs TRBV7-3 and TRBJ2-2; D is perhaps TRBD1 (5 bases). The CDR3 is made up of 16 amino acids. Between the trimmed V and J ends, which lost 1 base and 5 bases, there was a span of 14 bases. In germline, CDR1 is SGHTA, CDR2 FQGTGA. Written as DNA, the CDR3 is TGTGCCAGCAGCTTAATTGGGCCAGGGCCTACCGGGGAGCTGTTTTTT. Residues: CASSLIGPGPTGELFF.

About this clonotype: A much larger clone lies a single base off, so this may be a read error. The chain combines TRBV11-1 with TRBJ2-7; 10 bases fit TRBD2. The CDR3 totals 13 residues. Germline V gives CDR1 SGHAT, CDR2 FQDESV (reference sequence). CDR3 sequence: CASSLSSGRERYF. In DNA, the CDR3 is TGTGCCAGCAGCCTGTCGAGCGGGAGGGAGCGGTACTTC.

The chain is built from TRBV19 and TRBJ2-6; 8 nucleotides agree with TRBD1. The V and J ends lost 5 bases and 2 bases, in that order; junction bases with no gene match: 8. The V gene's germline CDR1 is LNHDA and CDR2 SQIVND (reference sequence). CDR3 length equals 17 residues. The CDR3 DNA is TGTGCCAGTAGTGCCGGACAGGGTATAGCTGGGGCCAACGTCCTGACTTTC. Amino acid sequence: CASSAGQGIAGANVLTF.

The chain has TRBV10-2 and TRBJ2-6; a possible D gene is TRBD2 (6 bases). CDR3 size: 14 residues. V lost 6 bases to trimming and J lost 2 bases, with 8 bases between them. Germline-derived CDR1 and CDR2 are WSHSY and SAAADI. Here the CDR3 DNA reads TGCGCCAGCAGGGCTAGCGCTGGGGCCAACGTCCTGACTTTC. As protein: CASRASAGANVLTF.

This clonotype was seen at least ten times. This chain's CDR3 is CASSKAGVNTGELFF. DNA of the CDR3: TGTGCCAGCTCAAAAGCGGGAGTGAACACCGGGGAGCTGTTTTTT. The rearrangement links TRBV18 to TRBJ2-2, with TRBD2 identical over 8 bases. The junction had 3 bases not matched to a gene; V was cut back by 5 bases and J by 1 base. CDR1 KGHSH and CDR2 LQKENI come from the germline V gene. This CDR3 spans 15 amino acids.

The chain combines TRBV7-3 with TRBJ2-2; D is tentatively TRBD1 or TRBD2 (6 bases each). The length of the CDR3 is 15 residues. Trimming shortened V by 2 bases and J by 6 bases, and 13 bases separated the two germline ends. The germline V gene has CDR1 SGHTA and CDR2 FQGTGA. This chain's CDR3 is CASSLGGGFAGELFF. For the CDR3, the DNA is TGTGCCAGCAGCTTAGGAGGGGGGTTTGCCGGGGAGCTGTTTTTT.

This clonotype is a singleton in its sample. V is TRBV20-1 and J is TRBJ1-4; D is unclear. V gave up 5 bases and J gave up 8 bases, with 15 bases separating them. This CDR3 has 13 residues. Germline CDR1 is DFQATT and CDR2 is SNEGSKA (reference sequence). CDR3 DNA sequence: TGCAGTGCTGAAGACCGTTTGGGAGAAAAACTGTTTTTT. Amino acid sequence: CSAEDRLGEKLFF.

The rearrangement links TRBV5-1 to TRBJ2-5; D is undetermined. The V gene lost 7 bases and the J gene lost 5 bases, with 18 bases spanning the gap. This CDR3 has 14 amino acids. The germline V gene encodes CDR1 SGHRS and CDR2 YFSETQ. The CDR3 DNA follows: TGCGCCAGCTACCTAGGAGCCCTCGCTGAGACCCAGTACTTC. Amino acids: CASYLGALAETQYF.

This clonotype was found many times. For the CDR3, the DNA is TGCGCCAGCAGCTTGCAGTACAATGAGCAGTTCTTC. This sequence encodes CASSLQYNEQFF. The rearrangement links TRBV5-1 to TRBJ2-1; the D is unclear. This CDR3 is 12 amino acids long. V shed 1 base and J shed 4 bases, with 3 bases lying between them. Germline loops: CDR1 SGHRS, CDR2 YFSETQ.

This clonotype has a handful of counts. The chain recombines TRBV7-3 with TRBJ2-1, with TRBD2 as a possible D gene (6 bases). From germline, CDR1 is SGHTA and CDR2 FQGTGA. Trimming took off 6 bases at V and 11 bases at J, with 11 bases between the two ends. There are 11 residues in the CDR3. This CDR3 reads CASSSGDQQFF. In nucleotides, the CDR3 is TGTGCCAGCAGTTCGGGGGACCAGCAGTTCTTC.

For this clonotype: The junction shows a germline mismatch at one end, possibly a read error. The rearrangement joins TRBV20-1 to TRBJ1-2; D gene ambiguous. Germline CDR1 reads DFQATT; CDR2 reads SNEGSKA (reference sequence). The CDR3 has 14 amino acids. The CDR3 DNA reads TGCAGTGCTATTCCGTACCGCTTCCTCTATGGCTACACCTTT. Translating gives CSAIPYRFLYGYTF.